These 9 T cell receptor beta chains share one sample of origin, sequenced in a study of T cell responses to AZD1222 COVID-19 vaccine. The data were produced by immunoSEQ multiplex PCR, yet TCRdb's version contains in-frame clones alone and is incomplete. The sample has over 100,000 clones; about 90% are singletons. The source was peripheral blood, collected on day 0 of AZD1222 vaccination. These receptors all stem from an adult in good health.

V and J are TRBV20-1 and TRBJ1-5; a possible D gene is TRBD1 (5 bases). V dropped 3 bases and J dropped 1 base, with 10 bases sitting between them. Germline V lookup: CDR1 DFQATT, CDR2 SNEGSKA (reference sequence). This CDR3 contains 14 residues. The CDR3: CSASVGGSNQPQHF. CDR3 coding DNA: TGCAGTGCTAGTGTGGGGGGGAGCAATCAGCCCCAGCATTTT.

The rearrangement uses TRBV27 and TRBJ2-2, with D uncertain. Trimming took off 1 base at V and 1 base at J, with 10 bases between the two ends. This CDR3 is 16 amino acids long. Germline lookup yields CDR1 MNHEY and CDR2 SMNVEV (reference sequence). CDR3 DNA: TGTGCCAGCAGTTTATACATCGGAGAGAACACCGGGGAGCTGTTTTTT. Translated: CASSLYIGENTGELFF.

V usage is TRBV3-1 (or the pseudogene TRBV3-2) and J usage is TRBJ1-6; D may be TRBD1 (5 bases). The germline V gene has CDR1 LGHDT and CDR2 YNNKEL (reference sequence). V lost 1 base, J lost 7 bases, and 11 bases lay in between. The CDR3 is 15 amino acids. DNA for the CDR3: TGTGCCAGCAGCCAAGGCTGGGACGGGAATTCACCCCTCCACTTT. Its protein is CASSQGWDGNSPLHF.

This clone appeared a few times. The chain recombines TRBV10-3 with TRBJ1-1; 7 nucleotides align to TRBD1. The CDR3 sequence is 12 residues long. CDR1 and CDR2 (germline): ENHRY, SYGVKD. V shed 3 bases, J shed 9 bases, and the junction held 4 bases outside the gene matches. The CDR3 region is CAISDEGQKAFF. CDR3 bases: TGTGCCATCAGTGACGAGGGACAGAAAGCTTTCTTT.

V and J are TRBV12-5 and TRBJ2-6; 8 bases match TRBD1. In germline, CDR1 is LGHNT, CDR2 FRNRAP. V was pared by 2 bases and J by 1 base, with 4 bases of the junction left unmatched. The CDR3 has 17 amino acids. Here the CDR3 reads CASGLWTGISGANVLTF. The CDR3 nucleotides read TGTGCTAGTGGTTTGTGGACAGGGATATCTGGGGCCAACGTCCTGACTTTC.

This clone was counted a few times. The chain couples TRBV4-2 to TRBJ1-1; D unresolved. Germline CDR1 and CDR2: LGHNA and YNFKEQ. CDR3 length equals 16 residues. V was clipped by 1 base and J by 1 base, with 13 bases between them. The CDR3 DNA reads as TGTGCCAGCAGCCAAGCGATTGGTGAGGGGAACACTGAAGCTTTCTTT. Amino acids: CASSQAIGEGNTEAFF.

This rearrangement joins TRBV7-3 to TRBJ2-3, with 9 bases aligning to TRBD2. Germline values: CDR1 SGHTA, CDR2 FQGTGA. V trimming: 5 bases; J trimming: 6 bases; junction bases outside the gene matches: 15. The CDR3 has 17 amino acids. CDR3 sequence: CASSPAAGLASVDTQYF. For the CDR3, the DNA is TGTGCCAGCAGCCCGGCTGCCGGACTAGCGTCGGTGGATACGCAGTATTTT.

This sequence joins TRBV14 and TRBJ2-5; D is uncertain. V gave up 0 bases and J gave up 6 bases, with 2 bases separating them. Per germline, CDR1 SGHDN and CDR2 FVKESK. The CDR3 is 11 residues long. The chain's CDR3 is CASSQDKTQYF. The CDR3 DNA reads as TGTGCCAGCAGCCAAGATAAGACCCAGTACTTC.

The CDR3 protein is CASTQGGTGGTYGYTF. CDR3 nucleotide sequence: TGTGCCAGCACCCAGGGGGGGACAGGGGGAACCTATGGCTACACCTTC. The genes are TRBV27 and TRBJ1-2; TRBD1 aligns across 11 bases. Unmatched junction bases numbered 11, after V lost 7 bases and J lost 4 bases. The CDR3 has 16 amino acids. Germline V lookup: CDR1 MNHEY, CDR2 SMNVEV (reference sequence).